The 27 T cell receptor beta chains in this list originate from one sample, sequenced in a study of T-cell memory formation after mild COVID-19. TCRdb called the 5' RACE reads again in MiXCR, with one record for every CDR3 protein. The profile shows 430,000 or so distinct CDR3 sequences, 20% to 30% of them singletons. Sequenced: PBMCs or a T cell subset sorted from them (not recorded which). These receptors came from an adult woman who had mild COVID-19 (a few samples of this study predate the infection). Cell type and time point are not known.

Many counts were recorded for this clonotype. This rearrangement joins TRBV7-9 to TRBJ2-2; possibly TRBD1 for D (5 bases). Trimming cost V 5 bases and J 5 bases, with 21 bases left between them. CDR1 SEHNR and CDR2 FQNEAQ come from the germline V gene (reference sequence). CDR3 length equals 17 residues. For the CDR3, the DNA is TGTGCCAGCAGCGAAGACGTGACAGCGTTCGGGACCGGGGAGCTGTTTTTT. Amino acids: CASSEDVTAFGTGELFF.

The chain is built from TRBV24-1 and TRBJ1-2, with D possibly matching TRBD1 (6 bases). This CDR3 has 15 amino acids. The V gene lost 3 bases and the J gene lost 5 bases, with 15 bases spanning the gap. From germline, CDR1 is KGHDR and CDR2 SFDVKD. The CDR3 reads CATSDPLRGQYGYTF. The CDR3 nucleotides read TGTGCCACCAGTGATCCCCTCAGGGGACAATATGGCTACACCTTC.

This clonotype was detected only a few times. The chain links TRBV9 to TRBJ2-7; 10 bases map to TRBD1. The CDR3 runs 15 residues. CDR1 is SGDLS, CDR2 YYNGEE, per germline. J was trimmed by 3 bases and V by 4 bases; bases with no gene match: 7. DNA of the CDR3: TGTGCCAGCAGCATTACCGGGACAGGGGACTACGAGCAGTACTTC. This translates into CASSITGTGDYEQYF.

The chain is built from TRBV20-1 and TRBJ2-1; 12 positions agree with TRBD1. CDR1 is DFQATT and CDR2 is SNEGSKA in the germline V gene (reference sequence). This CDR3 is built from 14 residues. V gave up 3 bases and J gave up 9 bases; unmatched junction bases: 6. The CDR3 bases are TGCAGTGCTAGTAGCGGGACAGGGGGCATTGAGCAGTTCTTC. Amino acids: CSASSGTGGIEQFF.

The chain combines TRBV4-1 with TRBJ1-1; no definite D call. Germline lookup yields CDR1 MGHRA and CDR2 YSYEKL. This CDR3 is 14 amino acids long. Trimming removed 4 bases at V and 3 bases at J, with 12 bases between. CDR3 in DNA: TGCGCCAGCAGCCGGTTGATGGGTTACACTGAAGCTTTCTTT. Residues: CASSRLMGYTEAFF.

The chain carries TRBV12-3 or TRBV12-4 and TRBJ2-2, with TRBD1 as a possible D gene (6 bases). CDR3 length: 13 residues. V lost 1 base and J lost 9, with 9 bases in between. CDR3 nucleotide sequence: TGTGCCAGCAGTTTAGACAGGGCCCGGGAGCTGTTTTTT. This codes for CASSLDRARELFF.

The chain carries TRBV21-1 and TRBJ2-3; the DNA was not compared with TRBD1, the D call given in the table. TRBV21-1 is annotated as a pseudogene. This CDR3 comprises 21 residues. CDR3 bases: TGTGCCAGCAGCAAAGATCGGCCCGGGACAGGGGGCTCTTTTCGCACAGATACGCAGTATTTT. Residues: CASSKDRPGTGGSFRTDTQYF.

At least ten counts were recorded for this clonotype. V and J are TRBV5-1 and TRBJ2-5, with a tentative D call TRBD1 (6 bases). V gave up 4 bases and J gave up 4 bases, with 14 bases separating them. The CDR3 sequence is 14 residues long. From germline, CDR1 is SGHRS and CDR2 YFSETQ. DNA of the CDR3: TGCGCCAGCAGCGATCCTACAGGGAGAGAGACCCAGTACTTC. The encoded protein is CASSDPTGRETQYF.

This clonotype was seen repeatedly, ten times or more. The chain combines TRBV27 with TRBJ2-3; no firm D call. V was trimmed by 6 bases and J by 2 bases, leaving 0 bases between them. Germline V gene lookup returns CDR1 MNHEY and CDR2 SMNVEV (reference sequence). The length of the CDR3 is 10 residues. CDR3 amino acids: CASSTDTQYF. CDR3 nucleotides: TGTGCCAGCAGCACAGATACGCAGTATTTT.

This clonotype was counted once. The J gene is TRBJ2-7, the V gene TRBV4-1; D may be TRBD1 (5 bases). The CDR3 extends over 14 amino acids. Germline CDR1 reads MGHRA; CDR2 reads YSYEKL. Between the trimmed V and J ends, which lost 4 bases and 2 bases, there was a span of 12 bases. The CDR3 sequence: CASSLIPGPYEQYF. DNA for the CDR3: TGCGCCAGCAGCCTGATTCCAGGGCCCTACGAGCAGTACTTC.

This clonotype was detected only a few times. The genes are TRBV5-1 and TRBJ2-3; 9 nucleotides align to TRBD1. CDR3 length: 18 residues. J lost 3 bases, V lost 0 bases, and 11 bases had no gene match. Per the germline V gene, CDR1 is SGHRS and CDR2 is YFSETQ. The chain's CDR3 is CASSLGRRRDRATDTQYF. For the CDR3, the DNA is TGCGCCAGCAGCTTGGGTCGACGCCGGGACAGGGCGACAGATACGCAGTATTTT.

This clonotype has more than one count but fewer than ten. One end of the junction varies from germline; a read error may be responsible. The CDR3 reads CASSITGHPTDTQYF. CDR3 sequence (DNA): TGTGCCAGCAGCATAACGGGACACCCCACAGATACGCAGTATTTT. The chain links TRBV7-3 to TRBJ2-3; D perhaps matches TRBD1 (6 bases). The germline gives CDR1 SGHTA, CDR2 FQGTGA. The CDR3 extends over 15 amino acids. Full variable domain (outside the CDR3, taken from reference TRBV7-3 and TRBJ2-3): GAGVSQTPSNKVTEKGKYVELRCDPISGHTALYWYRQSLGQGPEFLIYFQGTGAADDSGLPNDRFFAVRPEGSVSTLKIQRTERGDSAVYLCASSITGHPTDTQYFGPGTRLTVL.

This clonotype was seen only a few times. The chain combines TRBV2 with TRBJ1-4; D is uncertain. This CDR3 spans 16 amino acids. V shed 6 bases and J shed 0 bases, with 14 bases lying between them. Per the germline V gene, CDR1 is SNHLY and CDR2 is FYNNEI. The CDR3 DNA follows: TGTGCCAGCAGCCCCCGGAGATTAACAACTAATGAAAAACTGTTTTTT. Protein sequence: CASSPRRLTTNEKLFF. The entire variable domain, with the rest obtained from reference TRBV2 and TRBJ1-4, is as follows: EPEVTQTPSHQVTQMGQEVILRCVPISNHLYFYWYRQILGQKVEFLVSFYNNEISEKSEIFDDQFSVERPDGSNFTLKIRSTKLEDSAMYFCASSPRRLTTNEKLFFGSGTQLSVL.

In this sample, this clonotype turned up a few times. J is TRBJ2-5 and V is TRBV4-2; no firm D call. In germline, CDR1 is LGHNA, CDR2 YNFKEQ. CDR3 length equals 14 residues. Deletions cut 0 bases from V and 5 bases from J, with 10 bases between. The CDR3 DNA reads TGTGCCAGCAGCCAAGATAGGAGTAGGGAGACCCAGTACTTC. This sequence encodes CASSQDRSRETQYF.

The gene calls are TRBV7-3 and TRBJ2-2; 10 bases are shared with TRBD1. This CDR3 is built from 16 residues. Germline loops: CDR1 SGHTA, CDR2 FQGTGA. Germline trimming cut 5 bases from V and 5 bases from J; bases unmatched to any gene: 8. CDR3 nucleotide sequence: TGTGCCAGCAGCCGACCGGGACAGGGGAGTACCGGGGAGCTGTTTTTT. Encoded protein: CASSRPGQGSTGELFF.

V is TRBV7-9 and J is TRBJ1-1; D remains unclear. CDR3 length: 16 residues. Germline assignment: CDR1 SEHNR and CDR2 FQNEAQ (reference sequence). The germline V and J ends were trimmed by 1 base and 6 bases, with 18 bases remaining between them. CDR3 in amino acids: CASSLVGFQWSAEAFF. Here the CDR3 DNA reads TGTGCCAGCAGCTTAGTGGGGTTTCAGTGGTCGGCTGAAGCTTTCTTT.

This clonotype came up a few times. V gene TRBV5-1 combines with J gene TRBJ2-3, with 16 bases identical to TRBD2. CDR1 is SGHRS, CDR2 YFSETQ, per germline. V lost 4 bases to trimming and J lost 2 bases; unmatched junction nucleotides: 7. This CDR3 is 18 amino acids long. The CDR3 DNA follows: TGCGCCAGCAGCGAGGGACTAGCGGGAGGGCCTTTCACAGATACGCAGTATTTT. Amino acids: CASSEGLAGGPFTDTQYF.

CDR3 DNA sequence: TGTGCCAGCAGGCCCCTGGGGGGCATGGGGGAGACCCAGTACTTC. This gives the protein CASRPLGGMGETQYF. The chain joins TRBV5-6 to TRBJ2-5, with D possibly being TRBD1 or TRBD2 (6 bases each). CDR1 and CDR2 (germline): SGHDT, YYEEEE. V was cut by 5 bases and J by 5 bases, with 19 bases left in between. The CDR3 has 15 amino acids.

The chain combines TRBV29-1 with TRBJ1-1; D is perhaps TRBD1 (5 bases). This CDR3 has 13 amino acids. Germline V gene lookup returns CDR1 SQVTM and CDR2 ANQGSEA. The V and J ends lost 7 bases and 1 base respectively, with 13 bases between them. CDR3 sequence (DNA): TGCAGCGGTTCTGACGGGGGGAACACTGAAGCTTTCTTT. It specifies CSGSDGGNTEAFF.

This clonotype was observed a handful of times. The chain uses TRBV18 and TRBJ2-2, with D possibly matching TRBD1 (6 bases). The CDR3 has 19 residues. Germline CDR1 is KGHSH and CDR2 is LQKENI. V was trimmed by 6 bases and J by 2 bases, leaving 25 bases between them. The CDR3 DNA is TGTGCCAGCTCCCAGATCGCAACAGGGTTCGGGACAAACACCGGGGAGCTGTTTTTT. As protein: CASSQIATGFGTNTGELFF.

This clonotype was recorded a few times. The chain couples TRBV7-9 to TRBJ1-2, with unresolved D. The CDR3 has 14 amino acids. Trimming removed 1 base from V and 5 bases from J, with 11 bases in between. Germline CDR1 SEHNR, CDR2 FQNEAQ (reference sequence). The CDR3 loop reads CASSLERLGYGYTF. The DNA of the CDR3 is TGTGCCAGCAGCTTAGAGAGGTTGGGGTATGGCTACACCTTC.

This clonotype was seen a few times. The chain employs TRBV24-1 and TRBJ2-1; 13 bases match TRBD2. This CDR3 comprises 16 residues. The germline gives CDR1 KGHDR, CDR2 SFDVKD. Trimming at V came to 3 bases and at J to 9 bases, leaving 7 bases not matched to a gene. CDR3 amino acids: CATSDAGLAGVSEQFF. The DNA for the CDR3 is TGTGCCACCAGTGATGCCGGACTAGCGGGAGTGAGTGAGCAGTTCTTC.

The V and J genes are TRBV29-1 and TRBJ1-1; 9 bases agree with TRBD1. The CDR3 is made up of 12 amino acids. Germline CDR1 and CDR2: SQVTM and ANQGSEA. The CDR3: CSGGQGYTEAFF. CDR3 sequence (DNA): TGCAGTGGGGGACAGGGTTACACTGAAGCTTTCTTT.

The chain links TRBV6-5 to TRBJ2-1, with a possible D match to TRBD2 (5 bases). Trimming pared 1 base from V and 2 bases from J, leaving 9 bases between. The CDR3 length is 15 residues. Germline V gene lookup returns CDR1 MNHEY and CDR2 SVGAGI. CDR3 in amino acids: CASSYYGETYNEQFF. CDR3 nucleotides: TGTGCCAGCAGTTACTACGGGGAGACCTACAATGAGCAGTTCTTC.

The chain has TRBV7-6 and TRBJ2-1, with D unclear. The CDR3 extends over 11 amino acids. The V gene's germline CDR1 is SGHVS and CDR2 FNYEAQ. Trimming stripped 5 bases from V and 8 bases from J, with 7 bases between. The CDR3 DNA follows: TGTGCCAGCAGCGCGAGCCATGAGCAGTTCTTC. It is translated as CASSASHEQFF.

The chain uses TRBV20-1 and TRBJ2-3, with D maybe TRBD1 (6 bases). V dropped 3 bases and J dropped 0 bases, with 16 bases sitting between them. This CDR3 has 16 residues. From germline, CDR1 is DFQATT and CDR2 SNEGSKA (reference sequence). The CDR3 reads CSASPLWQGSTDTQYF. The CDR3, as DNA: TGCAGTGCTAGCCCCCTCTGGCAGGGGAGCACAGATACGCAGTATTTT.

This clonotype was picked up a small number of times. The chain combines TRBV7-9 with TRBJ2-2; the D is unclear. The CDR3 has 16 residues. Deletions cut 5 bases from V and 4 bases from J, with 17 bases between. CDR1 SEHNR and CDR2 FQNEAQ come from the germline V gene (reference sequence). The CDR3 here is CASSDPFQRITGELFF. In DNA form, the CDR3 reads TGTGCCAGCAGCGACCCTTTTCAACGGATCACCGGGGAGCTGTTTTTT.